This entry lists 2 T cell receptor beta chains sequenced from one sample in a study of shared T cell receptors in the human thymus. Some clones are missing from TCRdb's copy, which holds only in-frame ones; the method was immunoSEQ multiplex PCR. In the table there are fewer than 700,000 clones, roughly 90% of which are singletons. A further study also used this sample, focusing on human thymus T cells.

Sequencing was carried out using thymocytes. These receptors originate from a boy less than two years old with a congenital heart defect.

The V gene is TRBV28, the J gene TRBJ1-5, with D possibly being TRBD1 (5 bases). The germline CDR1 and CDR2 sequences are MDHEN and SYDVKM. The CDR3 contains 17 residues. The V gene lost 6 bases and the J gene lost 2 bases, with 20 bases spanning the gap. The CDR3 coding sequence is TGTGCCAGCAGCCCATTCCCAGGGATTAAGGGCAATCAGCCCCAGCATTTT. Its translation: CASSPFPGIKGNQPQHF.

The chain links TRBV4-3 to TRBJ1-2; 10 bases agree with TRBD1. With V trimmed by 0 bases and J by 8 bases, 6 bases remained unmatched. The CDR3 runs 15 residues. Per germline, CDR1 LGHNA and CDR2 YSLEER. CDR3 in DNA: TGCGCCAGCAGCCAAGAGACAGGGGGCGGGGGGGGCTACACCTTC. Its translation: CASSQETGGGGGYTF.